The next 20 T cell receptor beta chains were all read from a single sample in a study of cytotoxic CD8 clonotypes in ibrutinib-treated CLL. The table came from immunoSEQ multiplex PCR; TCRdb's copy has only in-frame clones and leaves some out. Counted here are tens of thousands of clones, over 65% occurring once; the ten biggest clones make up about 39%. The specimen was PBMCs, collected after 24 months of ibrutinib treatment. These receptors all come from a human donor with chronic lymphocytic leukemia.

The V and J genes are TRBV18 and TRBJ1-1; 7 bases line up with TRBD1. The CDR3 contains 13 residues. Trimming cost V 5 bases and J 6 bases; bases outside gene matches: 6. The germline gives CDR1 KGHSH, CDR2 LQKENI. The CDR3 spells CASSKQGIAEAFF. CDR3 nucleotides: TGTGCCAGCTCAAAACAGGGGATCGCTGAAGCTTTCTTT.

This rearrangement joins TRBV18 to TRBJ1-1; possibly TRBD1 for D (5 bases). V shed 3 bases and J shed 5 bases, with 13 bases lying between them. The germline V gene has CDR1 KGHSH and CDR2 LQKENI. This CDR3 has 14 residues. The CDR3 sequence: CASSPLRGATEAFF. In DNA, the CDR3 is TGTGCCAGCTCACCCCTTCGAGGGGCGACTGAAGCTTTCTTT.

V gene TRBV7-9 combines with J gene TRBJ2-2; D ambiguous. Between the trimmed V and J ends, which lost 7 bases and 1 base, there was a span of 10 bases. The CDR3 covers 14 residues. The germline V gene has CDR1 SEHNR and CDR2 FQNEAQ (reference sequence). In nucleotides, the CDR3 is TGTGCCAGCATCAATAGAGGGAACACCGGGGAGCTGTTTTTT. Translating gives CASINRGNTGELFF.

The chain combines TRBV13 with TRBJ2-3; 12 bases are a match to TRBD2. V trimming: 8 bases; J trimming: 9 bases; junction bases outside the gene matches: 9. CDR1 is PRHDT, CDR2 FYEKMQ, per germline (reference sequence). This CDR3 has 14 amino acids. CDR3 protein: CASLRLAGGWTQYF. The CDR3 nucleotides read TGTGCCAGCTTACGGCTAGCGGGAGGGTGGACGCAGTATTTT.

CDR3 amino acids: CASSSEGGYEQYF. The CDR3 DNA reads as TGTGCCAGCTCATCGGAGGGGGGTTACGAGCAGTACTTC. The rearrangement links TRBV18 to TRBJ2-7; possibly TRBD1 or TRBD2 for D (6 bases each). The V end lost 5 bases, the J end lost 4 bases, and 12 bases lay between the germline ends. The germline CDR1 and CDR2 sequences are KGHSH and LQKENI. The length of the CDR3 is 13 residues.

The gene calls are TRBV5-1 and TRBJ2-5; 7 nucleotides match TRBD2. In germline, CDR1 is SGHRS, CDR2 YFSETQ. V gave up 5 bases and J gave up 3 bases; unmatched junction bases: 1. The CDR3 totals 12 residues. Written as DNA, the CDR3 is TGCGCCAGCAGTCGGGAGGAAGAGACCCAGTACTTC. Protein sequence: CASSREEETQYF.

In its sample, this clone was seen a few times. The chain is built from TRBV5-1 and TRBJ2-2, with 7 bases matching TRBD1. The germline gives CDR1 SGHRS, CDR2 YFSETQ. The CDR3 is 16 residues long. V was pared by 7 bases and J by 0 bases, with 9 bases of the junction left unmatched. DNA of the CDR3: TGCGCCAGCCGAGGAAGGGGGCCCGCGAACACCGGGGAGCTGTTTTTT. Residues: CASRGRGPANTGELFF.

The J gene is TRBJ1-2, the V gene TRBV7-3; D remains ambiguous. Germline V CDR1 and CDR2: SGHTA, FQGTGA. The CDR3 length is 14 residues. V lost 0 bases, J lost 8 bases, and 13 bases lay in between. This CDR3 reads CASSLTGQSKGYTF. The CDR3, as DNA: TGTGCCAGCAGCTTAACAGGGCAGTCGAAGGGCTACACCTTC.

The genes are TRBV10-2 and TRBJ2-1; 16 bases line up with TRBD2. Germline V gives CDR1 WSHSY, CDR2 SAAADI. With V trimmed by 10 bases and J by 8 bases, 11 bases remained unmatched. This CDR3 spans 16 amino acids. The DNA for the CDR3 is TGCGCCACCCGAACGGGACTAGCGGGAGGGTGGTATGAGCAGTTCTTC. Translated, it gives CATRTGLAGGWYEQFF.

V is TRBV28 and J is TRBJ1-3; a possible D gene is TRBD1 (5 bases). V gave up 7 bases and J gave up 7 bases, with 14 bases separating them. The germline CDR1 and CDR2 sequences are MDHEN and SYDVKM. The CDR3 has 13 residues. CDR3 DNA sequence: TGTGCCAGCACCGACGGATACAGGAACACCATATATTTT. Translation: CASTDGYRNTIYF.

The V gene is TRBV10-3, the J gene TRBJ2-3; the D gene is possibly TRBD2 (6 bases). This CDR3 is built from 16 residues. The V gene lost 6 bases and the J gene lost 1 base, with 17 bases spanning the gap. Per germline, CDR1 ENHRY and CDR2 SYGVKD. The CDR3 DNA reads TGTGCCATCAGGGACCCACCGGGAGAAGGCACAGATACGCAGTATTTT. This gives the protein CAIRDPPGEGTDTQYF.

The CDR3 region is CASTKRQGASNQPQHF. CDR3 nucleotides: TGTGCCAGCACTAAACGACAGGGGGCCAGCAATCAGCCCCAGCATTTT. The chain couples TRBV28 to TRBJ1-5, with 10 bases fitting TRBD1. With V trimmed by 7 bases and J by 1 base, 7 bases remained unmatched. This CDR3 contains 16 residues. Germline V gives CDR1 MDHEN, CDR2 SYDVKM.

The rearrangement joins TRBV6-6 to TRBJ1-2; D possibly corresponds to TRBD1 (5 bases). This CDR3 comprises 14 residues. Trimming took off 5 bases at V and 4 bases at J, with 14 bases between the two ends. CDR1 MNHNY and CDR2 SVGAGI come from the germline V gene (reference sequence). In DNA, the CDR3 is TGTGCCAGCAGTCCTCAGTTAGGGGTCTATGGCTACACCTTC. Translation: CASSPQLGVYGYTF.

This chain joins TRBV10-3 and TRBJ2-3; 9 nucleotides match TRBD1. This CDR3 region has 16 residues. V was pared by 2 bases and J by 2 bases, with 5 bases of the junction left unmatched. CDR1 is ENHRY, CDR2 SYGVKD, per germline. The CDR3 loop is CAISEGQGSDTDTQYF. CDR3 nucleotides: TGTGCCATCAGTGAGGGACAGGGGAGTGACACAGATACGCAGTATTTT.

V and J are TRBV7-6 and TRBJ2-7; no reliable D call. V was pared by 6 bases and J by 5 bases, with 8 bases between. The CDR3 length is 11 residues. Germline assignment: CDR1 SGHVS and CDR2 FNYEAQ. This CDR3 is CASRGVHEQYF. For the CDR3, the DNA is TGTGCCAGCAGGGGCGTCCACGAGCAGTACTTC. The variable domain in full, with the rest retrieved from reference TRBV7-6 and TRBJ2-7, is GAGVSQSPRYKVTKRGQDVALRCDPISGHVSLYWYRQALGQGPEFLTYFNYEAQQDKSGLPNDRFSAERPEGSISTLTIQRTEQRDSAMYRCASRGVHEQYFGPGTRLTVT.

V usage is TRBV11-2 and J usage is TRBJ2-1; 9 bases are a match to TRBD2. CDR1 SGHAT and CDR2 FQNNGV come from the germline V gene. This CDR3 comprises 17 residues. V was pared by 5 bases and J by 7 bases, with 15 bases of the junction left unmatched. Here the CDR3 DNA reads TGTGCCAGCAGCCGCGGCGATCTAGCGGGGAGTTGGAATGAGCAGTTCTTC. Protein sequence: CASSRGDLAGSWNEQFF.

The V call is TRBV6-5, the J call TRBJ1-1; D is undetermined. Trimming pared 6 bases from V and 0 bases from J, leaving 11 bases between. This CDR3 is 14 amino acids long. Germline assignment: CDR1 MNHEY and CDR2 SVGAGI. Here the CDR3 DNA reads TGTGCCAGCAGATTGGGTGGCGTGAACACTGAAGCTTTCTTT. Protein: CASRLGGVNTEAFF.

The count of this clone is one. The V and J genes are TRBV19 and TRBJ1-1; 7 bases align to TRBD1. The CDR3 runs 15 residues. V dropped 6 bases and J dropped 3; count of bases not matched to a gene: 10. Germline CDR1 LNHDA, CDR2 SQIVND (reference sequence). The CDR3 loop is CASRILGTAYTEAFF. CDR3 DNA sequence: TGTGCCAGTAGGATTTTGGGGACAGCCTACACTGAAGCTTTCTTT.

This clone was picked up a small number of times. The J gene is TRBJ1-2, the V gene TRBV30; no firm D call. Germline lookup yields CDR1 GTSNPN and CDR2 SVGIG (reference sequence). V was shortened by 3 bases and J by 4 bases, with 18 bases between the two germline ends. The CDR3 sequence is 15 residues long. The CDR3 loop reads CAWSIPVWGSYGYTF. CDR3 coding DNA: TGTGCCTGGAGCATCCCCGTGTGGGGATCCTATGGCTACACCTTC.

The chain recombines TRBV7-2 with TRBJ1-3; 8 nucleotides align to TRBD1. The germline gives CDR1 SGHTA, CDR2 FQGNSA. The V gene end was trimmed by 5 bases and the J gene end by 8 bases; junction bases not matched to a gene: 14. This CDR3 has 16 amino acids. The CDR3 loop is CASSTGTGWLKDTIYF. The CDR3 DNA follows: TGTGCCAGCAGCACCGGGACAGGCTGGTTAAAGGACACCATATATTTT.